This TCR beta chain was sequenced during a study of monozygotic twins with inflammatory bowel disease. Concerning this clonotype: Its antigen remains unidentified.

Overall study findings and caveats: IBD patients shared fewer clonotypes with others than healthy twins, especially with disease activity.

TCRdb reanalyzed the 5' RACE reads and collapses them to one entry per CDR3 protein, without DNA. This sample's clone table lists 80,000 or so distinct CDR3 sequences. This CDR3 contains 13 residues. Germline V gives CDR1 SGHRS, CDR2 YFSETQ. The sample comprised blood. This clonotype was sampled from a human donor with ulcerative colitis or Crohn's disease, or a healthy co-twin of an affected twin (not recorded which). The chain uses TRBV5-1 and TRBJ1-1; without DNA, the TCRdb call of TRBD1 cannot be checked. CDR3 loop: CASSPGVGTEAFF.